This TCR beta chain was sequenced during a study of blood T cells in healthy people across ages. Across the study: Template-switching capture recovered about one barcoded beta molecule per two T cells.

V lost 4 bases and J lost 6, with 13 bases in between. Germline CDR1 reads SNHLY; CDR2 reads FYNNEI. The CDR3 contains 14 residues. A J-beta primer mix and a sample-barcoded 5' primer were used in a second PCR of about 7 to 12 cycles. TCRdb used MiXCR to reprocess the 5' RACE reads, holding one entry per CDR3 protein. The table includes about 570,000 distinct CDR3 sequences, about 25% detected once. Comment on this clonotype: Its antigen is still unknown.

General study results and limits: Older individuals had lower TCR beta diversity per million T cells (the decline was roughly linear).

The V gene is TRBV2, the J gene TRBJ1-5, with D possibly being TRBD1 (6 bases). The sequenced material came from blood. The sequence was obtained from a woman between 70 and 85 years old in good health. The CDR3, as DNA: TGTGCCAGCAGTGGTGGCAGGGGCGGTCAGCCCCAGCATTTT. Protein: CASSGGRGGQPQHF.